A selection of T cell receptor beta chains follows, all from one sample in a study of control samples from healthy donors and cancer patients. Clones were read by immunoSEQ multiplex PCR, and TCRdb kept only the in-frame ones, dropping some. This table has roughly 200,000 clones, roughly nine tenths appearing once. Sequencing used blood. These receptors came from a man aged 30 to 45 in good health. CDR3s include the opening cysteine and the closing phenylalanine or tryptophan. Each record gives: clone size, J gene, V gene, D gene, CDR3 DNA, CDR3 protein. D genes are given only for firm matches. Size tells how often a clone was seen (once, few, many) or the class of an expanded clone, and some rows leave it out.

. | TRBJ1-1 | TRBV6-5 | . | TGTGCCAGCAACTTGGCAGGGAACACTGAAGCTTTCTTT | CASNLAGNTEAFF
once | TRBJ2-7 | TRBV12-5 | . | TGTGCTAGTGGTTCCAGGGTTTACGAGCAGTACTTC | CASGSRVYEQYF
. | TRBJ1-6 | TRBV2 | . | TGTGCCAGCAGTGAGACGGACGGCGGGCTGCATTCACCCCTCCACTTT | CASSETDGGLHSPLHF
. | TRBJ2-6 | TRBV9 | . | TGTGCCAGCAGCGCCGATTTCGGGGCCAACGTCCTGACTTTC | CASSADFGANVLTF
. | TRBJ1-6 | TRBV9 | . | TGTGCCAGCAGCCCCCAATCCGGGAATTCACCCCTCCACTTT | CASSPQSGNSPLHF
. | TRBJ2-3 | TRBV5-6 | TRBD2 | TGTGCCAGCAGCTATTCTAGCGGGGGAGGATGGGATACGCAGTATTTT | CASSYSSGGGWDTQYF
. | TRBJ1-5 | TRBV6-5 | TRBD1 | TGTGCCAGCAGCCGACAGGGAGGAGGTCAGCCCCAGCATTTT | CASSRQGGGQPQHF
. | TRBJ2-3 | TRBV5-4 | . | TGTGCCAGCAGCTTGGAGGCAGGCTACACAGATACGCAGTATTTT | CASSLEAGYTDTQYF
. | TRBJ2-3 | TRBV5-1 | TRBD2 | TGCGCCAGCAGCCGTATAGCGGGGGCGGGCACAGATACGCAGTATTTT | CASSRIAGAGTDTQYF
. | TRBJ2-2 | TRBV5-1 | . | TGCGCCAGCAGCTTGTTAGTTTCTCGGAACACCGGGGAGCTGTTTTTT | CASSLLVSRNTGELFF
. | TRBJ2-1 | TRBV6-1 | TRBD2 | TGTGCCAGCAGTGTTTCAGAGTTAGCGGGGTACAATGAGCAGTTCTTC | CASSVSELAGYNEQFF
. | TRBJ2-2 | TRBV30 | TRBD1 | TGTGCCTGGACGGGGACAGGGCCCACCGGGGAGCTGTTTTTT | CAWTGTGPTGELFF
. | TRBJ1-4 | TRBV2 | TRBD1 | TGTGCCACCCGGACAGGGGGCTCCGGAGCTAATGAAAAACTGTTTTTT | CATRTGGSGANEKLFF
. | TRBJ1-5 | TRBV19 | . | TGTGCCAGTAGACCCCGGCCTGGGGGTCAGCCCCAGCATTTT | CASRPRPGGQPQHF
. | TRBJ2-1 | TRBV10-1 | . | TGCGCCAGCAGTGAGGTCGGAGGGTTCAATGAGCAGTTCTTC | CASSEVGGFNEQFF
few | TRBJ2-7 | TRBV4-1 | . | TGCGCCAGCAGCTTTCAGTACGAGCAGTACTTC | CASSFQYEQYF
. | TRBJ2-7 | TRBV11-2 | TRBD1 | TGTGCCAGCAGCAAACAACAGGGGATTGGCTCCTACGAGCAGTACTTC | CASSKQQGIGSYEQYF
. | TRBJ1-4 | TRBV21-1 | . | TGTGCCAGCAGCAAACGTACGACAAGGGCGGCCGGTGAAAAACTGTTTTTT | CASSKRTTRAAGEKLFF